This T cell receptor beta chain stems from a study of T cell responses to AZD1222 COVID-19 vaccine (dated by TCRdb to the early 2020s). The study in broad terms: A total of over 230 trial participants underwent TCR sequencing, of whom 200 to 220 received two doses of AZD1222 and around 26 received two doses of the MenACWY control vaccine. Enrollment into the trials was organized by age into subgroups of 18-55, 56-69 and 70-plus years, and those subgroups contained roughly 150, 30 and 60 TCR-sequenced participants, respectively. Paper-wide results and their limitations: Conclusions about previously exposed vaccinees are limited because only five to seven AZD1222 recipients were SARS-CoV-2 seropositive at baseline. Epitopes outside the regions mutated in the B.1.351 and B.1.1.7 variants were reportedly recognized by nearly half of the unique spike-specific TCRs. After two AZD1222 doses, both the breadth and the depth of spike-specific TCRs were significantly higher than at day 0 and than in MenACWY recipients. Vaccine-associated CD4 TCRs spanned the whole spike protein, with dominant responses in regions 160-218 and 743-854. Participants were mostly white British and included more females than males, and it was suggested by the authors that clonal diversity may have been underestimated. In the small 56-69-year group, the increase in depth fell short of significance, most likely because of low power. Because no day 14 peak-response samples were available, the repertoires could be characterized only after the peak T cell response.

Trimming removed 4 bases from V and 3 bases from J, leaving 12 bases between the germline ends. The CDR3 has 14 amino acids, counting the end cysteine and phenylalanine. The read is trimmed to its CDR3 DNA, 42 bases read in frame from base 1. CDR1 and CDR2, looked up from the germline V gene, are MGHDK and SYGVNS. Interpreted using the paper, the time point label stands for: about 28 days (+/-7) after the second vaccine dose. AZD1222 recipients given second doses at about 4 weeks or at about 12 weeks were pooled, since spike-specific TCR depth and breadth were not found to differ between the two schedules. Samples from vaccinated people were obtained from the UK trials COV001 and COV002, which included a single-blind randomized controlled phase 2/3 trial of AZD1222 (ChAdOx1 nCoV-19) in healthy adults. For TCRbeta chain sequencing, PBMC samples were collected from trial participants at day 0 and at day 28 after the second dose.

Of note for this clone: Its antigen is unknown. The input lacks base qualities; no much larger clone sits a single base away.

The CDR3 regions of human TCRbeta chains were analyzed by immunosequencing. The paper's processing steps were these. Repertoire TCRs were matched against a reference library of SARS-CoV-2-specific TCRs generated with the MIRA antigen-specificity platform. Breadth was defined as the fraction of unique TCRs that were SARS-CoV-2-associated. Depth was defined as the fraction of total T cells that were SARS-CoV-2-associated. Using the MIRA data, each spike-specific TCR was assigned both to the spike region to which the TCR was reactive and to a CD4 or CD8 class. Log10-transformed breadth and depth values were compared by one-way ANOVA with Sidak's multiple comparisons tests. TCRdb took this table from immuneACCESS and kept in-frame rearrangements with V and J called. Such tables lack part of the clones; where checked against another copy, unresolved V genes explain under half of the gap, and the rest is unexplained. From that table come the V and J calls and clone size; the DNA was used to work out D and trimming. Across this sample there are about 89,000 clones, with about 89% seen only once. Approximately 5% of the sample belongs to the ten largest clones.

The receptor was derived from an adult who received the AZD1222 COVID-19 vaccine. The sequencing here drew on peripheral blood, taken 28 days after the second AZD1222 dose. This chain joins TRBV25-1 to TRBJ1-1; too little of a D gene remains to name it. The CDR3 protein: CASSVQRADTEAFF. The nucleotide sequence reads as follows: TGTGCCAGCAGTGTCCAACGAGCAGACACTGAAGCTTTCTTT. Joined to the reference TRBV25-1 and TRBJ1-1 proteins, this CDR3 gives the full variable domain: EADIYQTPRYLVIGTGKKITLECSQTMGHDKMYWYQQDPGMELHLIHYSYGVNSTEKGDLSSESTVSRIRTEHFPLTLESARPSHTSQYLCASSVQRADTEAFFGQGTRLTVV.